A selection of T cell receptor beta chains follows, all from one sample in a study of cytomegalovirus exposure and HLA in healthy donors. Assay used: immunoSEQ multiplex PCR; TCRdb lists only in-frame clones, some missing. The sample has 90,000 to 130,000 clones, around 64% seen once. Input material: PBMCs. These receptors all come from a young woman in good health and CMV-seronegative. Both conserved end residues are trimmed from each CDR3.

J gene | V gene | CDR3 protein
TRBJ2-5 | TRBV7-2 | ASSLGEPGGETQY
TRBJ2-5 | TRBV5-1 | ATSTGGFQETQY
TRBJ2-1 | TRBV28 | ASSLVGDQGSSYNEQF
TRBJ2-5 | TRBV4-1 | ASSPGGGRYQETQY
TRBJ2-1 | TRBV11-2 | ASSLDLSGRVSGSYNEQF
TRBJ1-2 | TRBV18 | ASSPTAPYGYT
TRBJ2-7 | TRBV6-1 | ASSERGQMASYEQY
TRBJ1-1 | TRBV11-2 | ASSYSRVGNTEAF
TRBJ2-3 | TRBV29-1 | SVEDTAGIADTQY
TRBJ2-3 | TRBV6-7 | ASSYSFARDTDTQY
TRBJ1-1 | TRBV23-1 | ASSLAFGTEAF
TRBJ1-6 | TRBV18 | ASSPDRVGSPLH
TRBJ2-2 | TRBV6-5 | ASSLTGGWTGELF
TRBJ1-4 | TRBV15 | ATSRGLDSLEKLF
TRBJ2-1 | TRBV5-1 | ASSLALAGERREQF
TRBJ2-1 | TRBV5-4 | ASSLRTSGEYNEQF
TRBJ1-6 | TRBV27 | ASSSVNSPLH
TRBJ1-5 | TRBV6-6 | ASIIGPGSNQPQH
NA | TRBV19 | ASSNIVAGGIGEQY
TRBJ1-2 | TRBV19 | ASSRDRVLYGYT
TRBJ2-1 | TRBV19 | ASTPLPWSSYNEQF
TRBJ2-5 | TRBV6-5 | ASSYSQGLGETQY
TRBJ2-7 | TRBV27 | ASKLAEGGYEQY
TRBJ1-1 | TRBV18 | ASTNRGYLNTEAF
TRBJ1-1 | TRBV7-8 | ASSLTGLIGAF